Following are 31 T cell receptor beta chains from one sample sequenced in a study of blood T cell repertoires in COVID-19. Sequencing was performed with immunoSEQ multiplex PCR; in TCRdb, only in-frame clones are kept and a portion is missing. The table has fewer than 350,000 clones, less than 95% seen once; the top ten hold around 2.8%. The material sequenced was PBMCs or T cells enriched from blood (not recorded which). These receptors all stem from a middle-aged man who had been exposed to COVID-19.

The V gene is TRBV15, the J gene TRBJ2-7; a weak D match, TRBD2 (7 bases). Per the germline V gene, CDR1 is LNHNV and CDR2 is YYDKDF (reference sequence). V gave up 2 bases and J gave up 4 bases, with 21 bases separating them. There are 17 residues in the CDR3. The CDR3 DNA sequence: TGTGCCACCAGCAGAACCCCGGGGGGCGGGAAAGCTTACGAGCAGTACTTC. As protein: CATSRTPGGGKAYEQYF.

This sequence joins TRBV19 and TRBJ2-1; weak D call: TRBD1 (5 bases). V dropped 1 base and J dropped 2 bases, with 9 bases sitting between them. The CDR3 runs 15 residues. Germline lookup yields CDR1 LNHDA and CDR2 SQIVND (reference sequence). CDR3 protein: CASSIADSTYNEQFF. The DNA of the CDR3 is TGTGCCAGTAGTATAGCAGACAGTACCTACAATGAGCAGTTCTTC. The full variable domain, completed using reference TRBV19 and TRBJ2-1, is DGGITQSPKYLFRKEGQNVTLSCEQNLNHDAMYWYRQDPGQGLRLIYYSQIVNDFQKGDIAEGYSVSREKKESFPLTVTSAQKNPTAFYLCASSIADSTYNEQFFGPGTRLTVL.

The chain employs TRBV2 and TRBJ1-2; 8 bases match TRBD1. V trimming: 6 bases; J trimming: 3 bases; junction bases outside the gene matches: 12. The length of the CDR3 is 16 residues. The germline V gene has CDR1 SNHLY and CDR2 FYNNEI. CDR3 amino acids: CASRKRTGTVDYGYTF. The CDR3, as DNA: TGTGCCAGCAGGAAGAGGACAGGGACAGTTGACTATGGCTACACCTTC.

The rearrangement links TRBV7-6 to TRBJ2-1; TRBD2 might be the D (5 bases). CDR1 is SGHVS, CDR2 FNYEAQ, per germline. Trimming left V 1 base short and J 6 bases short, with 13 bases between. The CDR3 loop spans 15 amino acids. The CDR3 sequence is CASSLDGKRSNEQFF. CDR3 DNA sequence: TGTGCCAGCAGCTTAGACGGGAAACGCTCCAATGAGCAGTTCTTC.

A single count supports this clone. The chain carries TRBV7-6 and TRBJ2-1; TRBD2 might be the D (6 bases). Trimming took off 4 bases at V and 10 bases at J, with 20 bases between the two ends. Germline values: CDR1 SGHVS, CDR2 FNYEAQ. The CDR3 loop spans 15 amino acids. The CDR3, as DNA: TGTGCCAGCAGCTCAAGCGGGCGTTATTTTGAGGAGCAGTTCTTC. Translated: CASSSSGRYFEEQFF.

This chain links TRBV7-9 with TRBJ2-7; D is undetermined. This CDR3 region has 11 residues. V was clipped by 5 bases and J by 6 bases, with 8 bases between them. Germline V CDR1 and CDR2: SEHNR, FQNEAQ (reference sequence). This chain's CDR3 is CASSKTGEQYF. CDR3 nucleotides: TGTGCCAGCAGCAAGACGGGCGAGCAGTACTTC.

The gene calls are TRBV5-5 and TRBJ1-3, with D unresolved. Germline V CDR1 and CDR2: SGHKS, YYEKEE (reference sequence). This CDR3 is 13 amino acids long. Trimming took 4 bases from V and 4 from J, leaving 9 bases between them. The CDR3 sequence: CASSAKNGNTIYF. Written as DNA, the CDR3 is TGTGCCAGCAGCGCGAAGAACGGAAACACCATATATTTT.

This clone was seen a single time. The CDR3 protein is CASSSGTGGQETQYF. CDR3 DNA sequence: TGCGCCAGCAGCTCCGGGACAGGGGGGCAAGAGACCCAGTACTTC. The chain employs TRBV5-1 and TRBJ2-5; 11 positions match TRBD1. The length of the CDR3 is 15 residues. Unmatched junction bases numbered 3, after V lost 3 bases and J lost 2 bases. CDR1 is SGHRS, CDR2 YFSETQ, per germline.

This rearrangement joins TRBV5-1 to TRBJ1-6; 7 bases fit TRBD1. CDR1 and CDR2 from the germline V gene are SGHRS and YFSETQ. The CDR3 has 16 residues. Trimming took 0 bases from V and 0 from J; bases not matched to a gene: 0. The CDR3 region is CASSLAGGSYNSPLHF. The CDR3 DNA reads as TGCGCCAGCAGCTTGGCAGGGGGCTCCTATAATTCACCCCTCCACTTT.

This clone was picked up one time. The chain uses TRBV7-2 and TRBJ2-5, with TRBD1 matching 9 bases. This CDR3 has 13 amino acids. The germline gives CDR1 SGHTA, CDR2 FQGNSA. Germline trimming cut 4 bases from V and 6 bases from J; bases unmatched to any gene: 3. The CDR3 sequence: CASSSGQGKTQYF. CDR3 nucleotide sequence: TGTGCCAGCAGCTCAGGACAGGGGAAGACCCAGTACTTC.

The chain has TRBV7-8 and TRBJ2-7, with D maybe TRBD2 (6 bases). Germline V CDR1 and CDR2: SGHVS, FQNEAQ. With 2 bases removed from V and 3 bases from J, the gap between germline ends came to 26 bases. This CDR3 spans 19 amino acids. The CDR3 spells CASSLISATSTVFSYEQYF. The CDR3 DNA follows: TGTGCCAGCAGCTTAATAAGCGCAACTAGCACAGTTTTCAGCTACGAGCAGTACTTC.

The chain has TRBV6-2 or TRBV6-3 and TRBJ1-1; maybe TRBD1 (6 bases). Per germline, CDR1 MNHEY and CDR2 SVGEGT. This CDR3 contains 18 residues. The germline V and J ends were trimmed by 2 bases and 1 base, with 20 bases remaining between them. CDR3 coding DNA: TGTGCCAGCAGTTACCCCATAGGACAGTTGATAAGGAACACTGAAGCTTTCTTT. Translation gives CASSYPIGQLIRNTEAFF.

The chain is built from TRBV19 and TRBJ1-5; the match to TRBD1 covers 7 bases. With 8 bases clipped from V and 9 bases from J, the junction kept 7 bases outside the gene matches. Germline loops: CDR1 LNHDA, CDR2 SQIVND (reference sequence). This CDR3 contains 12 residues. CDR3 in amino acids: CASRDSFSPQHF. CDR3 in DNA: TGTGCCAGTCGGGACAGTTTTTCGCCCCAGCATTTT.

The genes are TRBV6-4 and TRBJ2-1, with a possible D match to TRBD2 (6 bases). Germline loops: CDR1 MRHNA, CDR2 SNTAGT. The CDR3 extends over 15 amino acids. V lost 6 bases and J 1 base, leaving 13 bases between the germline ends. CDR3 sequence (DNA): TGTGCCAGCAGGATTAATAGCGGATCCTACAATGAGCAGTTCTTC. Encoded protein: CASRINSGSYNEQFF.

CDR3 in DNA: TGTGCCTGGAGGGGGACTAGCGGGAGGGCCGGTAGAGAGACCCAGTACTTC. Encoded protein: CAWRGTSGRAGRETQYF. The chain employs TRBV30 and TRBJ2-5; 16 bases agree with TRBD2. The CDR3 consists of 17 residues. The junction had 8 bases not matched to a gene; V was cut back by 3 bases and J by 4 bases. Germline V gene lookup returns CDR1 GTSNPN and CDR2 SVGIG (reference sequence).

V gene TRBV12-3 or TRBV12-4 combines with J gene TRBJ1-5; D is unresolved. This CDR3 spans 13 amino acids. The V end lost 5 bases, the J end lost 7 bases, and 12 bases lay between the germline ends. CDR3 residues: CASSRQVVQPQHF. As DNA, the CDR3 is TGTGCCAGCAGTCGCCAGGTAGTGCAGCCCCAGCATTTT.

The rearrangement uses TRBV29-1 and TRBJ1-2; tentative D call: TRBD1 (5 bases). CDR3 size: 16 residues. The germline V gene encodes CDR1 SQVTM and CDR2 ANQGSEA. Trimming cost V 2 bases and J 4 bases, with 20 bases left between them. CDR3 DNA: TGCAGCGTTGAATATTTCACCAGACAGTGGCCCTATGGCTACACCTTC. Amino acid sequence: CSVEYFTRQWPYGYTF. Drawing the rest from reference TRBV29-1 and TRBJ1-2, the complete variable domain is SAVISQKPSRDICQRGTSLTIQCQVDSQVTMMFWYRQQPGQSLTLIATANQGSEATYESGFVIDKFPISRPNLTFSTLTVSNMSPEDSSIYLCSVEYFTRQWPYGYTFGSGTRLTVV.

The chain employs TRBV4-1 and TRBJ2-7; 7 bases match TRBD1. The CDR3 length is 15 residues. Germline CDR1 MGHRA, CDR2 YSYEKL. The V and J ends lost 1 base and 3 bases, in that order; junction bases with no gene match: 6. The CDR3 loop is CASSQVGTAYYEQYF. The CDR3 coding sequence is TGCGCCAGCAGCCAAGTCGGGACAGCGTACTACGAGCAGTACTTC.

The chain is built from TRBV19 and TRBJ1-3, with D hard to call. CDR3 length: 16 amino acids. Deletions cut 1 base from V and 0 bases from J, with 10 bases between. Germline loops: CDR1 LNHDA, CDR2 SQIVND (reference sequence). The CDR3 sequence: CASSIGTGISGNTIYF. The CDR3 coding sequence is TGTGCCAGTAGTATAGGAACGGGGATCTCTGGAAACACCATATATTTT.

The gene calls are TRBV6-4 and TRBJ2-2; D is possibly TRBD1 (5 bases). The V end lost 5 bases, the J end lost 1 base, and 11 bases lay between the germline ends. This CDR3 is 15 amino acids long. Germline CDR1 and CDR2: MRHNA and SNTAGT. For the CDR3, the DNA is TGTGCCAGCAGTAATCAGGGTATGAACACCGGGGAGCTGTTTTTT. Its protein is CASSNQGMNTGELFF.

This clone is a singleton in its sample. The chain links TRBV5-1 to TRBJ1-2, with 8 bases lining up with TRBD1. Trimming cost V 0 bases and J 5 bases; bases outside gene matches: 6. The CDR3 extends over 15 amino acids. Germline lookup yields CDR1 SGHRS and CDR2 YFSETQ. The CDR3 bases are TGCGCCAGCAGCTTGGGCGACAGGGGAGGGTATGGCTACACCTTC. Its protein product is CASSLGDRGGYGYTF.

This sequence joins TRBV29-1 and TRBJ1-1; D may be TRBD1 (6 bases). The germline V gene has CDR1 SQVTM and CDR2 ANQGSEA. Trimming removed 3 bases at V and 7 bases at J, with 12 bases between. The CDR3 has 12 residues. CDR3 in amino acids: CSVEGEGVEAFF. In DNA form, the CDR3 reads TGCAGCGTTGAGGGTGAGGGGGTTGAAGCTTTCTTT.

This clone has only one observation. This rearrangement joins TRBV27 to TRBJ2-3; 7 bases match TRBD2. In germline, CDR1 is MNHEY, CDR2 SMNVEV (reference sequence). This CDR3 spans 16 amino acids. With 2 bases clipped from V and 2 bases from J, the junction kept 7 bases outside the gene matches. DNA for the CDR3: TGTGCCAGCAGTTTACCCCCTGCGGGAGACACAGATACGCAGTATTTT. It yields the protein CASSLPPAGDTDTQYF.

This chain connects TRBV5-4 to TRBJ2-1; 13 nucleotides line up with TRBD2. CDR3 size: 15 residues. Germline V CDR1 and CDR2: SGHNT, YYREEE (reference sequence). The V gene end was trimmed by 4 bases and the J gene end by 5 bases; junction bases not matched to a gene: 3. The CDR3 region has the DNA TGTGCCAGCAGCCCTACTAGCGGGAGGGACAATGAGCAGTTCTTC. Residues: CASSPTSGRDNEQFF.

V and J are TRBV14 and TRBJ1-2, with 7 bases aligning to TRBD1. Germline-derived CDR1 and CDR2 are SGHDN and FVKESK. Trimming took 0 bases from V and 7 from J; bases not matched to a gene: 5. This CDR3 spans 14 amino acids. The CDR3 nucleotides are TGTGCCAGCAGCCAAGATGTGAGGGGGCTTGGCTACACCTTC. It codes for CASSQDVRGLGYTF.

The gene calls are TRBV12-3 or TRBV12-4 and TRBJ1-1; 7 positions agree with TRBD1. The CDR3 runs 12 residues. V dropped 5 bases and J dropped 4; count of bases not matched to a gene: 1. CDR3 in amino acids: CASSRDSTEAFF. The CDR3 nucleotides are TGTGCCAGCAGTCGGGACAGCACTGAAGCTTTCTTT.

This sequence joins TRBV19 and TRBJ1-5; 7 positions agree with TRBD1. V shed 0 bases and J 8 bases; nucleotides not matched to a gene: 4. This CDR3 contains 14 residues. CDR1 LNHDA and CDR2 SQIVND come from the germline V gene (reference sequence). The CDR3 DNA reads as TGTGCCAGTAGTATAGAAGGGGACAGAAAGCCCCAGCATTTT. As protein: CASSIEGDRKPQHF.

A few counts support this clone. The chain employs TRBV9 and TRBJ2-5; 7 bases map to TRBD2. V lost 4 bases to trimming and J lost 5 bases; unmatched junction nucleotides: 14. Germline lookup yields CDR1 SGDLS and CDR2 YYNGEE. The CDR3 loop spans 16 amino acids. Here the CDR3 reads CASSIERGGRGETQYF. The CDR3 DNA follows: TGTGCCAGCAGCATAGAGCGGGGCGGGAGAGGGGAGACCCAGTACTTC.

This clone was observed a single time. V and J are TRBV6-5 and TRBJ2-3; D unclear. Germline CDR1 is MNHEY and CDR2 is SVGAGI. V lost 5 bases, J lost 2 bases, and 11 bases lay in between. The CDR3 is 14 amino acids. The DNA for the CDR3 is TGTGCCAGCAGTCCTAGGTTAGACACAGATACGCAGTATTTT. Its translation: CASSPRLDTDTQYF.

In its sample, this clone was seen once. The V gene is TRBV30, the J gene TRBJ2-2; no reliable D call. The CDR3 covers 13 residues. Trimming left V 5 bases short and J 6 bases short, with 13 bases between. CDR1 and CDR2 from the germline V gene are GTSNPN and SVGIG (reference sequence). The CDR3 region is CAWAIDLAGELFF. In DNA, the CDR3 is TGTGCCTGGGCTATAGACTTGGCCGGGGAGCTGTTTTTT.

The chain links TRBV11-3 to TRBJ2-7, with D perhaps TRBD1 (7 bases). Deletions cut 3 bases from V and 6 bases from J, with 15 bases between. Germline-derived CDR1 and CDR2 are SGHNT and YENEEA. CDR3 length: 14 residues. CDR3 residues: CASSLWQGDSEQYF. The CDR3 DNA is TGTGCCAGCAGCTTGTGGCAGGGGGACTCCGAGCAGTACTTC.